This T cell receptor beta chain appears in the sequencing data of a study of blood T cells in healthy people across ages. V shed 3 bases and J 2 bases; nucleotides not matched to a gene: 13. This CDR3 has 19 residues. CDR1 and CDR2 from the germline V gene are SGHKS and YYEKEE (reference sequence). This clonotype was observed at least ten times. Sample-barcoded 5' priming and a J-beta primer mix drove a second PCR of about 6 to 12 cycles. TCRdb used MiXCR to reprocess the 5' RACE reads, holding one entry per CDR3 protein. The data contain roughly 680,000 distinct CDR3 sequences, roughly 21% of them singletons.

The chain joins TRBV5-5 to TRBJ2-5; 13 nucleotides match TRBD2. The sequenced sample was blood. This receptor was identified in a man between 70 and 80 years old in good health. CDR3 amino acids: CASSSSWTSGRGGQETQYF. CDR3 bases: TGTGCCAGCAGCTCCTCTTGGACTAGCGGGAGAGGGGGACAAGAGACCCAGTACTTC.